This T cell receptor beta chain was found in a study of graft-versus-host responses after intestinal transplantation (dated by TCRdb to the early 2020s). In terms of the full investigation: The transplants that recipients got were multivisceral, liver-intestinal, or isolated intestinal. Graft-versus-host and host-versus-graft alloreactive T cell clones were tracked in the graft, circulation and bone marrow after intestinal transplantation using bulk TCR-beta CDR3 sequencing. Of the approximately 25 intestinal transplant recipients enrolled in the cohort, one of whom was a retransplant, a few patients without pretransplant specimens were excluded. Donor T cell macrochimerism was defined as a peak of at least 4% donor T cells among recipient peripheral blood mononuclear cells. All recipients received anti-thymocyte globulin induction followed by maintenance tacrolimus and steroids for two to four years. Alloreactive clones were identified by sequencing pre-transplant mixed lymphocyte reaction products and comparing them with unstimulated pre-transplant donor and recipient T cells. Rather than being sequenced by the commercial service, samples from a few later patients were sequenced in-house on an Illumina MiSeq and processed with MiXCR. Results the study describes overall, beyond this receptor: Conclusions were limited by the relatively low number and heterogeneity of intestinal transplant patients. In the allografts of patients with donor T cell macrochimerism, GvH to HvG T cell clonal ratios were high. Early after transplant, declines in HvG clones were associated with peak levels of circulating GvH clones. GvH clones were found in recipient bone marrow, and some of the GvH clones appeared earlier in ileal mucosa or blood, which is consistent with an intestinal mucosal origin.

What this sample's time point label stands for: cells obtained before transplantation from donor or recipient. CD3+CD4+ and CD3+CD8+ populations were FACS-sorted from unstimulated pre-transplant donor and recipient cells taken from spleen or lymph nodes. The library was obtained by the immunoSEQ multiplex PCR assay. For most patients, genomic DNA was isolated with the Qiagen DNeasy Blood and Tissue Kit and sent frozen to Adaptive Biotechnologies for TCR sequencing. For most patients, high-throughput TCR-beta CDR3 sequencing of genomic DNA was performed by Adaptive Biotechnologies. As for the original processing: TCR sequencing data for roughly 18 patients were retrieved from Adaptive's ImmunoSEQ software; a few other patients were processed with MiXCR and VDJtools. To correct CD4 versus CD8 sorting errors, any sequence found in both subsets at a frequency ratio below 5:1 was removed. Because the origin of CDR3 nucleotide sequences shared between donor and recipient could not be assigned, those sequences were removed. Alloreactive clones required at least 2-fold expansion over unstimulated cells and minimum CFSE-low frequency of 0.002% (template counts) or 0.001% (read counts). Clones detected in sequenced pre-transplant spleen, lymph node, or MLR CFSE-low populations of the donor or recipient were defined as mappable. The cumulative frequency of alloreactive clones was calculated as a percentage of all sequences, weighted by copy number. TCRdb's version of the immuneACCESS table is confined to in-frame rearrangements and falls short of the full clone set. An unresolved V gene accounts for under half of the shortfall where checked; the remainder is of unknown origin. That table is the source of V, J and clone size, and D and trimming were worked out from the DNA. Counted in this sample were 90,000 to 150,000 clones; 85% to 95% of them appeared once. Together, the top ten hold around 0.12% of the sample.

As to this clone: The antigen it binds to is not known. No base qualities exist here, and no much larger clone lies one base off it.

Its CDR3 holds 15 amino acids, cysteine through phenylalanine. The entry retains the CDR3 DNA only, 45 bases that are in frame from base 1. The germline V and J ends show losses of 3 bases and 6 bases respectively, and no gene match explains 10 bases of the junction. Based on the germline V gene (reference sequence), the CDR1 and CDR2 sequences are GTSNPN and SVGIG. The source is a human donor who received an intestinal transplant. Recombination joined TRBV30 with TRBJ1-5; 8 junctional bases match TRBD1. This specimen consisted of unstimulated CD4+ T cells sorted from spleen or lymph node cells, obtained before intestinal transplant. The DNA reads TGTGCCTGGAGCGAGCCTGACAGGGGAAGTCAGCCCCAGCATTTT. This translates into CAWSEPDRGSQPQHF.